This T cell receptor (beta chain) originates from a study of blood T cell repertoires in COVID-19 (dated by TCRdb to about 2020). Looking at the study overall: The collaborator samples originated in the United States, Italy and Spain and spanned the acute and convalescent phases of COVID-19. The material from the prospective study consisted of cDNA or gDNA derived from T cells, B-cell-depleted T cells, or PBMCs. Deeply sampled blood TCRbeta repertoires from subjects exposed to, actively infected with, or recovered from COVID-19 were included in the dataset. The repertoires were released in a freely available public database meant as a resource for research on the immune response to SARS-CoV-2. Samples were obtained from the ongoing ImmuneRACE study (first 160 participants) and from approximately 1,200 subjects provided by 6 global collaborators. A de-identified subject ID, COVID-19 status, age in years and sex were almost always included in the sample metadata. Where available, HLA class I and class II types were obtained from metadata supplied by the sample provider rather than from assay-based typing.

TCRbeta CDR3 regions were amplified from genomic DNA by means of the immunoSEQ Assay, a bias-controlled multiplex PCR. As for how the authors treated the data: The number of nucleated cells in each sample was estimated from the amplification of reference gene primers within the assay. To quantify the absolute abundance of each unique TCRbeta CDR3 rearrangement, sequence reads were collapsed and filtered. For each sample, productive Simpson clonality was calculated as the square root of Simpson's diversity index over productive rearrangements. This immuneACCESS table, as held by TCRdb, lists in-frame sequences with V and J called but not all clones. Of the missing ones, under half trace to an unresolved V gene in checked studies; the others have no known cause. V, J and clone size were drawn from that table, and D and trimming were deduced from the DNA. The sample table records roughly 60,000 clones; approximately 80% of these occur just once. The ten top clones hold around 5.4% of the sample.

This clone was seen a handful of times. It has no known antigen specificity. No clone much larger than this one lies a single base away; base qualities are absent. Each collaborating institution followed its own protocols to collect whole blood in K2EDTA tubes. For TCRbeta analysis, collaborator samples were shipped as frozen whole blood, as isolated PBMCs, or as DNA extracted from either sample type. General study outcomes and caveats: The amount of clinical and demographic metadata varied by source and participant and was provided uncurated.

Sequencing input: peripheral blood. The source is a woman aged 55-69 years with acute or convalescent COVID-19.

The CDR3 amino acid sequence is: CAGSSGRGSANTEAFF. The DNA reads TGTGCCGGTAGTAGTGGGCGCGGGAGTGCGAACACTGAAGCTTTCTTT. The chain employs TRBV7-9 and TRBJ1-1; the D gene cannot be named for sure. From a lookup of the germline V gene (reference sequence), CDR1 and CDR2 are SEHNR and FQNEAQ. The CDR3, cysteine through phenylalanine, is 16 amino acids long. The entry retains the CDR3 DNA only, 48 bases that are in frame from base 1. V is clipped by 11 bases and J by 1 base, and the sequence between their germline boundaries is 23 bases long.